The source of this T cell receptor (beta chain) is a study of identical twins. V lost 2 bases to trimming and J lost 5 bases, with 10 bases between them. There are 14 residues in the CDR3. Germline V lookup: CDR1 SGHTA, CDR2 FQGNSA. TCRdb used MiXCR to reprocess the 5' RACE reads, holding one entry per CDR3 protein. Of under 800,000 distinct CDR3 sequences detected, around 20% appear once; the ten largest clones hold about 4.5%. These data were also filed under a second study, of T cells expressing NK-cell markers.

Sequenced material: PBMCs. The source of this sequence is a woman aged 18-35 years in good health. The chain combines TRBV7-2 with TRBJ2-1; D perhaps matches TRBD2 (5 bases). Here the CDR3 reads CASSLSTGNNEQFF. Written as DNA, the CDR3 is TGTGCCAGCAGCTTATCGACGGGAAACAATGAGCAGTTCTTC. The full variable domain, with the rest looked up from reference TRBV7-2 and TRBJ2-1, is GAGVSQSPSNKVTEKGKDVELRCDPISGHTALYWYRQSLGQGLEFLIYFQGNSAPDKSGLPSDRFSAERTGGSVSTLTIQRTQQEDSAVYLCASSLSTGNNEQFFGPGTRLTVL.